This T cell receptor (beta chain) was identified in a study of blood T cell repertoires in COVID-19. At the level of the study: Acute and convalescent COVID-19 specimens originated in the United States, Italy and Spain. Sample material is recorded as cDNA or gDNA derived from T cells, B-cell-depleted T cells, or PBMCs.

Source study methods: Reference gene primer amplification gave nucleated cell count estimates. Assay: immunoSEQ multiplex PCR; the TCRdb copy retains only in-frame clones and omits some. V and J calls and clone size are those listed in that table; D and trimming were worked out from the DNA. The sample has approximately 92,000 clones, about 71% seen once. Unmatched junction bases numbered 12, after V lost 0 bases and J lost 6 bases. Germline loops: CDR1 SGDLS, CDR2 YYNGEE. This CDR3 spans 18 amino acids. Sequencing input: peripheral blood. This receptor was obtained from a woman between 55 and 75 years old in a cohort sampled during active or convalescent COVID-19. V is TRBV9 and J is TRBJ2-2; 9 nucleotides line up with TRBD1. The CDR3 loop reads CASSVDPGGTGFAGELFF. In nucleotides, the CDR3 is TGTGCCAGCAGCGTAGACCCCGGCGGGACAGGGTTCGCCGGGGAGCTGTTTTTT.